The next 4 T cell receptor beta chains were all read from a single sample in a study of T cell repertoires in ileal Crohn's disease (dated by TCRdb to about 2019). The library was prepared using the immunoSEQ multiplex PCR assay. TCRdb's version of the immuneACCESS table is confined to in-frame rearrangements and falls short of the full clone set. An unresolved V gene accounts for under half of the shortfall where checked; the remainder is of unknown origin. This sample lists under 35,000 clones; 80% were detected once. The biggest ten clones account for under 20% of the sample. The sequencing sample was made of ileal tissue. Receptor source: an adult with Crohn's disease.

The genes are TRBV6-1 and TRBJ1-1; D is possibly TRBD1 (5 bases). The CDR3 consists of 11 residues. V lost 7 bases to trimming and J lost 10 bases, with 13 bases between them. Germline loops: CDR1 MNHNS, CDR2 SASEGT. DNA for the CDR3: TGTGCCAGCATTCACACCCAGGGAGCTTTCTTT. As protein: CASIHTQGAFF.

The chain is built from TRBV7-2 and TRBJ1-1; D gene ambiguous. The CDR3 length is 13 residues. Trimming took 5 bases from V and 1 from J, leaving 8 bases between them. Germline CDR1 and CDR2: SGHTA and FQGNSA. The CDR3 protein is CASSPRQNTEAFF. The CDR3 coding sequence is TGTGCCAGCAGCCCAAGACAGAACACTGAAGCTTTCTTT.

As concerns this clone: The same CDR3 can be traced to other DNA sequences in this sample. The rearrangement uses TRBV18 and TRBJ2-2; TRBD1 matches 9 bases. The germline gives CDR1 KGHSH, CDR2 LQKENI. The CDR3 sequence is 16 residues long. Unmatched junction bases numbered 6, after V lost 3 bases and J lost 4 bases. The CDR3 region has the DNA TGTGCCAGCTCACCCCGCCGGGACAGGGCCACCGGGGAGCTGTTTTTT. This translates into CASSPRRDRATGELFF.

Note on this clone: The junction differs from germline at one of its ends, possibly a read error. The chain employs TRBV6-1 and TRBJ2-5, with D possibly being TRBD1 (6 bases). The J call could be wrong; TRBJ2-7 is a better fit for the DNA end. Germline V gene lookup returns CDR1 MNHNS and CDR2 SASEGT. CDR3 size: 19 residues. In DNA form, the CDR3 reads TGTGCCAGCAGCGAAGAGATGGGGACCTGGTATGGACAGATCTACGAGCAGTACTTC. This gives the protein CASSEEMGTWYGQIYEQYF.